The next 16 T cell receptor beta chains were all read from a single sample in a study of beta chain features in type 1 diabetes. What was sequenced were expressed TCRB transcripts, since all of the isolated RNA had been reverse transcribed. Sequenced by immunoSEQ multiplex PCR; TCRdb stores in-frame clones only, minus some. This sample has more than 350,000 clones, with about an eighth found just once. The sequenced sample consisted of naive CD4+ T cells from blood. The receptors were gathered from a woman between 18 and 30 years old in good health.

This chain uses TRBV28 with TRBJ2-5, with D unresolved. The CDR3 loop spans 15 amino acids. V was shortened by 2 bases and J by 2 bases, with 12 bases between the two germline ends. From germline, CDR1 is MDHEN and CDR2 SYDVKM. DNA of the CDR3: TGTGCCAGCAGTTTAATGGCAGGCAAACAAGAGACCCAGTACTTC. Amino acid sequence: CASSLMAGKQETQYF.

The rearrangement joins TRBV18 to TRBJ1-2; 7 bases fit TRBD1. The J segment lost 7 bases and the V segment lost 5 bases, leaving 10 bases of the junction unmatched. Looked up from germline, CDR1 is KGHSH and CDR2 is LQKENI. The CDR3 has 14 amino acids. The CDR3 DNA is TGTGCCAGCTCAGCCGCGAACAGGGGAAGTGGCTACACCTTC. It is translated as CASSAANRGSGYTF.

The CDR3 protein is CASRKQGRDTQYF. CDR3 in DNA: TGTGCCAGCAGAAAACAAGGGAGGGATACGCAGTATTTT. The rearrangement links TRBV6-5 to TRBJ2-3, with D possibly matching TRBD2 (6 bases). The CDR3 spans 13 residues. Germline CDR1 is MNHEY and CDR2 is SVGAGI. The V gene lost 6 bases and the J gene lost 6 bases, with 13 bases spanning the gap.

This clone was seen a few times. The chain joins TRBV18 to TRBJ2-2, with a weak D call TRBD2 (6 bases). CDR3 length: 14 residues. The germline CDR1 and CDR2 sequences are KGHSH and LQKENI. V lost 1 base to trimming and J lost 3 bases, with 6 bases between them. For the CDR3, the DNA is TGTGCCAGCTCACCACGGAGGGACACCGGGGAGCTGTTTTTT. It is translated as CASSPRRDTGELFF.

This clone appeared a few times. V usage is TRBV18 and J usage is TRBJ2-1; 7 bases are shared with TRBD1. With 3 bases clipped from V and 15 bases from J, the junction kept 5 bases outside the gene matches. Germline-derived CDR1 and CDR2 are KGHSH and LQKENI. CDR3 length equals 11 residues. The CDR3 region is CASSPGTVSFF. The CDR3 nucleotides are TGTGCCAGCTCACCGGGGACAGTTTCGTTCTTC.

This chain links TRBV4-2 with TRBJ2-2, with D tentatively TRBD1 (5 bases). Trimming took 3 bases from V and 6 from J, leaving 17 bases between them. The CDR3 runs 16 residues. Looked up from germline, CDR1 is LGHNA and CDR2 is YNFKEQ. The CDR3 nucleotides read TGTGCCAGCAGCCAGATTGGAGCCTCAGGGCCCGGGGAGCTGTTTTTT. Amino acid sequence: CASSQIGASGPGELFF.

This clone was seen a few times. In nucleotides, the CDR3 is TGTGCCAGCAGCTCGAGGGGCGCCGGGAACAATGAGCAGTTCTTC. Encoded protein: CASSSRGAGNNEQFF. The V call is TRBV7-2, the J call TRBJ2-1, with D perhaps given as TRBD1 or TRBD2 (5 bases each). CDR1 SGHTA and CDR2 FQGNSA come from the germline V gene. The CDR3 sequence is 15 residues long. V dropped 4 bases and J dropped 5 bases, with 15 bases sitting between them.

The table lists this clone with a few counts. This chain connects TRBV4-1 to TRBJ2-5, with D possibly being TRBD1 or TRBD2 (5 bases each). Trimming removed 7 bases from V and 5 bases from J, with 26 bases in between. Germline CDR1 reads MGHRA; CDR2 reads YSYEKL. CDR3 length: 17 residues. The CDR3 loop reads CASTAAALRGRGETQYF. The DNA for the CDR3 is TGCGCCAGCACCGCCGCCGCCCTAAGGGGCCGCGGGGAGACCCAGTACTTC.

This chain connects TRBV6-1 to TRBJ1-5; a weak D match, TRBD1 (5 bases). V was cut by 11 bases and J by 1 base, with 12 bases left in between. Germline CDR1 MNHNS, CDR2 SASEGT. The CDR3 has 13 residues. The CDR3 protein is CAGHRDSNQPQHF. Here the CDR3 DNA reads TGTGCCGGGCATCGGGACAGCAATCAGCCCCAGCATTTT.

This clone was found a few times. The chain is built from TRBV9 and TRBJ1-2, with D possibly matching TRBD1 (6 bases). The germline V gene has CDR1 SGDLS and CDR2 YYNGEE. The CDR3 totals 17 residues. V was shortened by 2 bases and J by 4 bases, with 21 bases between the two germline ends. Written as DNA, the CDR3 is TGTGCCAGCAGCGTTTCGGAGGGGGTTTTGCAGTCCTATGGCTACACCTTC. Its translation: CASSVSEGVLQSYGYTF. The entire variable domain, with the rest obtained from reference TRBV9 and TRBJ1-2, is as follows: DSGVTQTPKHLITATGQRVTLRCSPRSGDLSVYWYQQSLDQGLQFLIQYYNGEERAKGNILERFSAQQFPDLHSELNLSSLELGDSALYFCASSVSEGVLQSYGYTFGSGTRLTVV.

This clone has more than one count but fewer than ten. V gene TRBV7-2 combines with J gene TRBJ2-7; D not resolved. CDR3 length: 13 amino acids. Trimming removed 1 base from V and 4 bases from J, with 8 bases in between. The germline V gene encodes CDR1 SGHTA and CDR2 FQGNSA. The CDR3 DNA reads TGTGCCAGCAGCTTAGAGGGAACTTACGAGCAGTACGTC. Translation: CASSLEGTYEQYV.

This clone was seen a few times. The rearrangement uses TRBV6-1 and TRBJ2-4; D not resolved. The CDR3 runs 14 residues. From germline, CDR1 is MNHNS and CDR2 SASEGT. The V gene lost 7 bases and the J gene lost 2 bases, with 12 bases spanning the gap. The CDR3 bases are TGTGCCAGCAATTCCCGCAGATCCAAAAACATTCAGTACTTC. As protein: CASNSRRSKNIQYF.

In its sample, this clone was seen a few times. The chain combines TRBV9 with TRBJ2-7, with TRBD2 matching over 13 bases. The V segment lost 0 bases and the J segment 3 bases; nucleotides outside the gene matches: 6. Germline-derived CDR1 and CDR2 are SGDLS and YYNGEE. The CDR3 consists of 17 residues. The CDR3 nucleotides are TGTGCCAGCAGCGTAGGGGGACTAGCGGGACCTGTCTACGAGCAGTACGTC. Its translation is CASSVGGLAGPVYEQYV.

The rearrangement joins TRBV9 to TRBJ2-1; D is possibly TRBD2 (5 bases). The CDR3 totals 16 residues. CDR1 is SGDLS, CDR2 YYNGEE, per germline. V lost 2 bases, J lost 5 bases, and 17 bases lay in between. The CDR3 DNA sequence: TGTGCCAGCAGCGTTCATAGGAACCTCGGGAACAATGAGCAGTTCTTC. Translated: CASSVHRNLGNNEQFF. Filled out from reference TRBV9 and TRBJ2-1, the complete variable domain reads DSGVTQTPKHLITATGQRVTLRCSPRSGDLSVYWYQQSLDQGLQFLIQYYNGEERAKGNILERFSAQQFPDLHSELNLSSLELGDSALYFCASSVHRNLGNNEQFFGPGTRLTVL.

The sample holds a few counts of this clone. V is TRBV4-2 and J is TRBJ1-2; 8 bases align to TRBD1. Germline V lookup: CDR1 LGHNA, CDR2 YNFKEQ. This CDR3 is 14 amino acids long. Germline trimming cut 1 base from V and 4 bases from J; bases unmatched to any gene: 2. The CDR3 here is CASSQAGQGYGYTF. The CDR3 DNA reads TGTGCCAGCAGCCAAGCCGGACAGGGCTATGGCTACACCTTC.

This clone was observed a few times. The chain recombines TRBV6-5 with TRBJ1-2; 9 nucleotides agree with TRBD1. V was clipped by 5 bases and J by 5 bases; unmatched bases: 3. Germline V lookup: CDR1 MNHEY, CDR2 SVGAGI. The CDR3 has 13 amino acids. The CDR3 protein is CASSRDREYGYTF. CDR3 DNA sequence: TGTGCCAGCAGTAGGGACAGGGAATATGGCTACACCTTC.